One and the same sample provided the 13 T cell receptor beta chains below, sequenced in a study of blood T cell repertoires in COVID-19. Generated by immunoSEQ multiplex PCR, the TCRdb table keeps only in-frame clones and is missing some. Of 110,000 or so clones in the sample, 70% to 80% were seen once. The specimen sequenced was peripheral blood. Receptors were obtained from a man aged 50 to 60 with acute or convalescent COVID-19.

The genes are TRBV19 and TRBJ1-2; 8 positions agree with TRBD1. Germline V lookup: CDR1 LNHDA, CDR2 SQIVND (reference sequence). The V and J ends lost 2 bases and 5 bases, in that order; junction bases with no gene match: 10. The CDR3 has 16 residues. The CDR3 DNA sequence: TGTGCCAGTAGTATACCCCTCGGACAGGGAAGGTATGGCTACACCTTC. Amino acid sequence: CASSIPLGQGRYGYTF.

The CDR3 loop is CASSSQQGNEQFF. Written as DNA, the CDR3 is TGTGCCAGCAGCTCACAACAGGGCAATGAGCAGTTCTTC. This chain uses TRBV7-3 with TRBJ2-1, with D perhaps matching TRBD1 (6 bases). This CDR3 spans 13 amino acids. Trimming took 4 bases from V and 6 from J, leaving 10 bases between them. Per the germline V gene, CDR1 is SGHTA and CDR2 is FQGTGA.

This chain links TRBV7-2 with TRBJ2-7; perhaps TRBD1 as D (5 bases). The V end was cut by 2 bases, the J end by 2 bases, with 13 bases between. The CDR3 consists of 15 residues. In germline, CDR1 is SGHTA, CDR2 FQGNSA. The CDR3 loop is CASSLYARATYEQYF. CDR3 DNA: TGTGCCAGCAGCTTATACGCCAGGGCTACCTACGAGCAGTACTTC.

This clone came up a few times. The chain joins TRBV5-1 to TRBJ2-6; the match to TRBD1 covers 8 bases. With V trimmed by 4 bases and J by 0 bases, 9 bases remained unmatched. Germline V CDR1 and CDR2: SGHRS, YFSETQ. There are 18 residues in the CDR3. Here the CDR3 DNA reads TGCGCCAGCAGCACTGGCGGGACAGGCCTCTCTGGGGCCAACGTCCTGACTTTC. This sequence encodes CASSTGGTGLSGANVLTF.

The V call is TRBV12-3 or TRBV12-4, the J call TRBJ2-5; TRBD2 matches 7 bases. The CDR3 contains 13 residues. With V trimmed by 3 bases and J by 4 bases, 2 bases remained unmatched. The DNA of the CDR3 is TGTGCCAGCAGTTTGAGGACTAGAGAGACCCAGTACTTC. Its translation: CASSLRTRETQYF.

J is TRBJ2-6 and V is TRBV10-3, with 9 bases identical to TRBD1. The J segment lost 0 bases and the V segment lost 8 bases, leaving 5 bases of the junction unmatched. The CDR3 consists of 16 residues. In germline, CDR1 is ENHRY, CDR2 SYGVKD. The DNA for the CDR3 is TGTGCCATCGGAACAGGGGGCTTCTCTGGGGCCAACGTCCTGACTTTC. This codes for CAIGTGGFSGANVLTF.

The chain has TRBV29-1 and TRBJ2-1, with 11 bases fitting TRBD2. The CDR3 runs 18 residues. Germline values: CDR1 SQVTM, CDR2 ANQGSEA. The V gene end was trimmed by 3 bases and the J gene end by 1 base; junction bases not matched to a gene: 11. The CDR3 reads CSVDGVSGRAGSYNEQFF. CDR3 nucleotides: TGCAGCGTTGATGGGGTTAGCGGGAGGGCCGGTTCCTACAATGAGCAGTTCTTC.

This rearrangement joins TRBV2 to TRBJ2-1, with 7 bases matching TRBD1. Germline CDR1 is SNHLY and CDR2 is FYNNEI. The CDR3 spans 15 residues. Germline trimming cut 6 bases from V and 1 base from J; bases unmatched to any gene: 6. CDR3 region: CASSPDRVSYNEQFF. The CDR3 nucleotides are TGTGCCAGCAGCCCAGACAGGGTGTCCTACAATGAGCAGTTCTTC.

The chain has TRBV2 and TRBJ2-3, with 10 bases fitting TRBD2. The CDR3 is 15 residues long. Germline CDR1 SNHLY, CDR2 FYNNEI. With 5 bases clipped from V and 6 bases from J, the junction kept 8 bases outside the gene matches. This chain's CDR3 is CASSRQRGGRDTQYF. The CDR3 DNA reads as TGTGCCAGCAGTAGACAGCGGGGGGGCCGCGATACGCAGTATTTT. The entire variable domain, with the rest obtained from reference TRBV2 and TRBJ2-3, is as follows: EPEVTQTPSHQVTQMGQEVILRCVPISNHLYFYWYRQILGQKVEFLVSFYNNEISEKSEIFDDQFSVERPDGSNFTLKIRSTKLEDSAMYFCASSRQRGGRDTQYFGPGTRLTVL.

This clone was seen a handful of times. The chain links TRBV5-1 to TRBJ2-1; 10 nucleotides match TRBD2. The CDR3 is made up of 14 amino acids. V lost 2 bases and J lost 5; bases outside the gene matches: 1. CDR1 and CDR2 (germline): SGHRS, YFSETQ. The CDR3 here is CASSFLAGDNEQFF. DNA for the CDR3: TGCGCCAGCAGCTTCCTAGCGGGAGACAATGAGCAGTTCTTC.

The chain carries TRBV6-2 or TRBV6-3 and TRBJ2-4; unclear D gene. The CDR3 runs 14 residues. From germline, CDR1 is MNHEY and CDR2 SVGEGT. Trimming removed 6 bases from V and 1 base from J, with 10 bases in between. The CDR3 here is CASSGGSAKNIQYF. The CDR3 DNA reads TGTGCCAGCAGCGGCGGATCGGCCAAAAACATTCAGTACTTC.

This rearrangement joins TRBV27 to TRBJ2-5; 8 nucleotides agree with TRBD1. The J segment lost 5 bases and the V segment lost 5 bases, leaving 7 bases of the junction unmatched. CDR3 length: 14 residues. Germline-derived CDR1 and CDR2 are MNHEY and SMNVEV (reference sequence). CDR3 amino acids: CASSPDRGSETQYF. The CDR3 DNA reads TGTGCCAGCAGTCCCGACAGGGGAAGTGAGACCCAGTACTTC.

The chain links TRBV9 to TRBJ2-3, with D maybe TRBD1 (5 bases). The CDR3 consists of 14 residues. With 3 bases removed from V and 1 base from J, the gap between germline ends came to 9 bases. CDR1 is SGDLS, CDR2 YYNGEE, per germline. The CDR3 DNA reads TGTGCCAGCAGCGCTAAGACAGGCACAGATACGCAGTATTTT. The encoded protein is CASSAKTGTDTQYF.